These 2 T cell receptor beta chains were sequenced from one sample in a study of blood T cell repertoires in COVID-19. TCRdb's table, derived via immunoSEQ multiplex PCR, lists solely in-frame clones and lacks some. The sample has under 450,000 clones, roughly 87% seen once; the top ten hold 2.5% to 3%. The sample consisted of PBMCs or T cells enriched from blood (not recorded which). The receptor set was obtained from a woman aged 25 to 45 who had recovered from COVID-19.

The chain recombines TRBV4-2 with TRBJ1-2; TRBD1 matches 7 bases. The trim removed 3 bases at V and 4 bases at J, leaving 8 bases unmatched. In germline, CDR1 is LGHNA, CDR2 YNFKEQ. The CDR3 is 15 residues long. The CDR3 DNA is TGTGCCAGCAGCCATGGGGGACAGTCATCCTATGGCTACACCTTC. It specifies CASSHGGQSSYGYTF.

The chain combines TRBV5-1 with TRBJ2-2, with a possible D match to TRBD2 (6 bases). CDR3 size: 14 residues. Germline V gives CDR1 SGHRS, CDR2 YFSETQ. The V end lost 2 bases, the J end lost 7 bases, and 12 bases lay between the germline ends. Here the CDR3 DNA reads TGCGCCAGCAGCTTAGGACTATCTCGCGGGGAGCTGTTTTTT. It specifies CASSLGLSRGELFF.